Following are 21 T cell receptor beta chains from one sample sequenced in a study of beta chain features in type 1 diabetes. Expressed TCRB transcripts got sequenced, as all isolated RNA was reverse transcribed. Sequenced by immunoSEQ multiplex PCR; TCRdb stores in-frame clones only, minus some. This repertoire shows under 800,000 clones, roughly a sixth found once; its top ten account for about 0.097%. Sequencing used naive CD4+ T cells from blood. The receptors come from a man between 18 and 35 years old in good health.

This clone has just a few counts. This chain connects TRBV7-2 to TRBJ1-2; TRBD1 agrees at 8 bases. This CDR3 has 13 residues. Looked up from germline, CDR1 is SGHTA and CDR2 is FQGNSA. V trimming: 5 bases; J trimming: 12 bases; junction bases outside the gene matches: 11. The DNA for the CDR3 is TGTGCCAGCAGCATCGGGACAGGCGGTAGGCACACCTTC. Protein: CASSIGTGGRHTF.

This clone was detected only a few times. CDR3 nucleotides: TGTGCCAGCAGCCAAGGCACACCTAGCACAGATACGCAGTATTTT. It translates to CASSQGTPSTDTQYF. This chain links TRBV7-3 with TRBJ2-3; D not certain. CDR1 is SGHTA and CDR2 is FQGTGA in the germline V gene. CDR3 length: 15 residues. V was trimmed by 5 bases and J by 0 bases, leaving 12 bases between them. The full variable domain, with the rest looked up from reference TRBV7-3 and TRBJ2-3, is GAGVSQTPSNKVTEKGKYVELRCDPISGHTALYWYRQSLGQGPEFLIYFQGTGAADDSGLPNDRFFAVRPEGSVSTLKIQRTERGDSAVYLCASSQGTPSTDTQYFGPGTRLTVL.

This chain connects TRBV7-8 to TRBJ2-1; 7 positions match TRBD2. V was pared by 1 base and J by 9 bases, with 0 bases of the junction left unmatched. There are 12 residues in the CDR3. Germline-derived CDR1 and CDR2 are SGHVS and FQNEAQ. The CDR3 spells CASSLGGGEQFF. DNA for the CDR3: TGTGCCAGCAGCTTAGGCGGGGGTGAGCAGTTCTTC.

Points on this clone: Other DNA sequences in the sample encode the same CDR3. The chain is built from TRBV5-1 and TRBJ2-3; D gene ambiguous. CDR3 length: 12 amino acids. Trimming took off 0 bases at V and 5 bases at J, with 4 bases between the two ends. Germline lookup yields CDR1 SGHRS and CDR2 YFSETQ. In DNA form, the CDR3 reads TGCGCCAGCAGCTTGGCCCGAGATACGCAGTATTTT. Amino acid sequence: CASSLARDTQYF.

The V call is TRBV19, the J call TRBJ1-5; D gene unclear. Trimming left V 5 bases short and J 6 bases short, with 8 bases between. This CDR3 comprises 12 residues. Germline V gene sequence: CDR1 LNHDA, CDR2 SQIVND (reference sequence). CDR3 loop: CASSSLSQPQHF. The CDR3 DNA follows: TGTGCCAGTAGTTCCCTCAGTCAGCCCCAGCATTTT.

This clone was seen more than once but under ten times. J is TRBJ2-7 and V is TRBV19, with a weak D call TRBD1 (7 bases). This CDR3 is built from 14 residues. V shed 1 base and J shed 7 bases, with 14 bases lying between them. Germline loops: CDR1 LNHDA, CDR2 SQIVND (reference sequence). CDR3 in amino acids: CASSIGEDRREQYF. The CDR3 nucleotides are TGTGCCAGTAGTATAGGGGAGGACAGGCGGGAGCAGTACTTC.

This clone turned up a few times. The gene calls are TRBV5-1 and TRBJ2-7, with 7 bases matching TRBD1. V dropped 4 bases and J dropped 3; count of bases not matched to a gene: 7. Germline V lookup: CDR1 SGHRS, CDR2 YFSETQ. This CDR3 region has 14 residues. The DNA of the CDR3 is TGCGCCAGCAGCGGGGACAGATTGGGCTACGAGCAGTACTTC. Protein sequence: CASSGDRLGYEQYF.

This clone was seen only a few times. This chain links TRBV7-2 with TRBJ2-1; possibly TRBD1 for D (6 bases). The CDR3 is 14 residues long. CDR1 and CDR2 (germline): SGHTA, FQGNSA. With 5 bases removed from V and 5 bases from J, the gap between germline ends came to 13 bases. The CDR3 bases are TGTGCCAGCAGCCCATTGGACAGAAACAATGAGCAGTTCTTC. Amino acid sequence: CASSPLDRNNEQFF.

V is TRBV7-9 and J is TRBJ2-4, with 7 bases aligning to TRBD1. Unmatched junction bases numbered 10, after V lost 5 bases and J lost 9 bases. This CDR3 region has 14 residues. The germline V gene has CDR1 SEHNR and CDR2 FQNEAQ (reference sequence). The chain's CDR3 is CASSANRGPVIQYF. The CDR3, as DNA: TGTGCCAGCAGCGCCAACAGGGGTCCGGTCATTCAGTACTTC.

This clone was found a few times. The CDR3 is CASSLSGAGETQYF. The CDR3 DNA reads as TGTGCCAGCAGCTTAAGCGGGGCAGGGGAGACCCAGTACTTC. The chain has TRBV7-2 and TRBJ2-5, with TRBD2 matching over 7 bases. The germline V gene encodes CDR1 SGHTA and CDR2 FQGNSA. The trim removed 2 bases at V and 5 bases at J, leaving 5 bases unmatched. This CDR3 is built from 14 residues.

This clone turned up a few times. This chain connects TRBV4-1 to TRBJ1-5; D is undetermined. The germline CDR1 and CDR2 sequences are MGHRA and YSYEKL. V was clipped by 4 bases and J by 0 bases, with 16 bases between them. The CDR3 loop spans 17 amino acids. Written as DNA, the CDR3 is TGCGCCAGCAGCCGGATAGAGATTCGGTATAGCAATCAGCCCCAGCATTTT. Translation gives CASSRIEIRYSNQPQHF.

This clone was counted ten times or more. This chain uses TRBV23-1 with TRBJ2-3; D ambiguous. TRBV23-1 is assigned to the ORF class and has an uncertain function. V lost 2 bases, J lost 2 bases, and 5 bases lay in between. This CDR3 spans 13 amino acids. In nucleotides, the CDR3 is TGCGCCAGCAGTCAAAGGGACACAGATACGCAGTATTTT. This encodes CASSQRDTDTQYF.

The CDR3 nucleotides read TGTGCCATCAGTGAGTCGTCAGGGGCGACTAGCAATCAGCCCCAGCATTTT. Translated, it gives CAISESSGATSNQPQHF. The chain is built from TRBV10-3 and TRBJ1-5; weak D call: TRBD1 (6 bases). Germline CDR1 ENHRY, CDR2 SYGVKD. The length of the CDR3 is 17 residues. With 0 bases removed from V and 0 bases from J, the gap between germline ends came to 12 bases.

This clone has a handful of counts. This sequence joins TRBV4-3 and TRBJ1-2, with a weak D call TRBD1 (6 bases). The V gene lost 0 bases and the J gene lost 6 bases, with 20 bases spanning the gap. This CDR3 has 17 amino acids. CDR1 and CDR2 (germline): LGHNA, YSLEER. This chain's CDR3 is CASSQDIILTGGDGYTF. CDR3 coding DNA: TGCGCCAGCAGCCAAGACATCATTTTGACAGGCGGGGATGGCTACACCTTC.

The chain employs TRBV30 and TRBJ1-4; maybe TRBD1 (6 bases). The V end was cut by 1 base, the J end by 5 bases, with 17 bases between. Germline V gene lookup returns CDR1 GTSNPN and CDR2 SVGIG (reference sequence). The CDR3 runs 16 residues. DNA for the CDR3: TGTGCCTGGAGTGAGGACAGCGTTCGACTGAATGAAAAACTGTTTTTT. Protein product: CAWSEDSVRLNEKLFF.

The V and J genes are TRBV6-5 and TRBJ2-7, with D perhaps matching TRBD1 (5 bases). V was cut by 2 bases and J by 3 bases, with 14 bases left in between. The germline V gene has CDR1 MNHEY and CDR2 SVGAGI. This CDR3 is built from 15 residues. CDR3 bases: TGTGCCAGCAGTTACGAACGGACAACCCACTACGAGCAGTACTTC. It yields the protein CASSYERTTHYEQYF.

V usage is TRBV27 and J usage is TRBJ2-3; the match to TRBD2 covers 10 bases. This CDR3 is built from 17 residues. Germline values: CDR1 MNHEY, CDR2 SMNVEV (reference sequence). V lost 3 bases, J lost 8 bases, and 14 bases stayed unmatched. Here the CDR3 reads CASSLTGPGLARSTQYF. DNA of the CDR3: TGTGCCAGCAGTTTGACAGGTCCGGGACTAGCGCGAAGTACGCAGTATTTT.

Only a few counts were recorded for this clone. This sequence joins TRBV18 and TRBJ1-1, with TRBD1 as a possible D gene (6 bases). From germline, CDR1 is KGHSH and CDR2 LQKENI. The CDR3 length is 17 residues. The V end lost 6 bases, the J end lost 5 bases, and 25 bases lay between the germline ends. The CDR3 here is CASSPTGTSLLGTEAFF. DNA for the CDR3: TGTGCCAGCTCTCCTACCGGGACAAGTCTCCTGGGGACTGAAGCTTTCTTT.

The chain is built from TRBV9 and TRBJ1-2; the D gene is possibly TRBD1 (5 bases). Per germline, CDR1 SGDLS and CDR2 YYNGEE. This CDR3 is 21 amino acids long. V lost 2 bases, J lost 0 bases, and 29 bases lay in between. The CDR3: CASSVGTLTANAGSSNYGYTF. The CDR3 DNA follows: TGTGCCAGCAGCGTGGGGACCCTGACAGCTAATGCAGGGAGCTCTAACTATGGCTACACCTTC.

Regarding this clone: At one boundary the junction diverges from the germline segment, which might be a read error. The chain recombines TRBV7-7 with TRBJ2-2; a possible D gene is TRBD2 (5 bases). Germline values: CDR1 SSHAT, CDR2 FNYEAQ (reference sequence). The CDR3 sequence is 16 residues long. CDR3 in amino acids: CASSTIKGRNTGELFF. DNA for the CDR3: TGTGCTAGCAGCACAATCAAAGGGAGGAACACCGGGGAGCTGTTTTTT.

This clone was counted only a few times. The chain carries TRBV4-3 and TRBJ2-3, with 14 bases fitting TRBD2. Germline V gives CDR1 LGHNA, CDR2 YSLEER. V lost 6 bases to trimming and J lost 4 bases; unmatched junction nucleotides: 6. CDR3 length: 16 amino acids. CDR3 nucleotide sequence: TGCGCCAGCAGGACCGGGACTAGCGGGAGAGCAGATACGCAGTATTTT. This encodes CASRTGTSGRADTQYF.